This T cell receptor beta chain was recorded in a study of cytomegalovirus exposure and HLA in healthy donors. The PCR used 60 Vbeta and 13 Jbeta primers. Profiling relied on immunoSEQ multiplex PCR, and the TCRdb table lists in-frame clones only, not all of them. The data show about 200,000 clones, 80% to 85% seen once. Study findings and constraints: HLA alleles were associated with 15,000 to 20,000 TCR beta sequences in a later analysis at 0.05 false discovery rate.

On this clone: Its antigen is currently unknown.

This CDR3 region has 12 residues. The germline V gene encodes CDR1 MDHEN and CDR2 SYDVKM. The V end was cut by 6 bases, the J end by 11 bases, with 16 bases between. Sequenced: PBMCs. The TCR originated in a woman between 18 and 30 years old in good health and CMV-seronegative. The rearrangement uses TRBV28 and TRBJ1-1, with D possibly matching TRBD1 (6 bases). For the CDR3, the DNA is TGTGCCAGCAGCCTGGGGGCTCAGACTGCTTTCTTT. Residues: CASSLGAQTAFF. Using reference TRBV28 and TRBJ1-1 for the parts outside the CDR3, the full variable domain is DVKVTQSSRYLVKRTGEKVFLECVQDMDHENMFWYRQDPGLGLRLIYFSYDVKMKEKGDIPEGYSVSREKKERFSLILESASTNQTSMYLCASSLGAQTAFFGQGTRLTVV.